What follows describes a single TCR beta chain. CDR1 is SGHNT and CDR2 is YYREEE in the germline V gene (reference sequence). This CDR3 has 16 residues. The V gene lost 3 bases and the J gene lost 2 bases, with 12 bases spanning the gap. This specimen belongs to a study of technical replicates of blood from a few donors. Produced via immunoSEQ multiplex PCR; TCRdb's table is partial and in-frame only. The table lists approximately 88,000 clones, around 96% of them singletons. Input material: T cells isolated from PBMCs. The chain recombines TRBV5-4 with TRBJ2-6; D might be TRBD2 (5 bases). This receptor was obtained from a human donor in good health. The CDR3 DNA reads TGTGCCAGCAGCTATATCGAGGGAGCTGGGGCCAACGTCCTGACTTTC. It specifies CASSYIEGAGANVLTF.